This is a list of T cell receptor beta chains from one sample in a study of cytomegalovirus exposure and HLA in healthy donors. Only in-frame clones appear in the TCRdb table, and some are missing; sequencing was by immunoSEQ multiplex PCR. The sample gives approximately 77,000 clones, more than 65% of which show up once; roughly an eighth is in the top ten. Material: PBMCs. The receptors were sampled from a male donor in good health and CMV-seropositive. CDR3s include the opening cysteine and the closing phenylalanine or tryptophan. Fields, in order: clone size, J gene, D gene, V gene, CDR3 DNA, CDR3 protein. D genes are given only for firm matches. Size is stated for part of the rows, as once, few or many counts, or as a class when the clone is expanded.

once | TRBJ1-1 | TRBD1 | TRBV27 | TGTGCCAGCAGTTGGGACCGGGACAGGGGTTTCACTGAAGCTTTCTTT | CASSWDRDRGFTEAFF
. | TRBJ1-2 | TRBD1 | TRBV7-2 | TGTGCCAGCAGCTCACAGGGGTATGGCTACACCTTC | CASSSQGYGYTF
. | TRBJ2-3 | TRBD1 | TRBV30 | TGTGCCTGGAACCGACCCGCCGGGACAGGGGTCACAGATACGCAGTATTTT | CAWNRPAGTGVTDTQYF
. | TRBJ2-7 | TRBD1 | TRBV28 | TGTGCCAGCAGTTTCCCCGGGACAGCGGTCTACGAGCAGTACTTC | CASSFPGTAVYEQYF
. | TRBJ1-1 | . | TRBV30 | TGTGCCTGGAGTCAGGGGACAGAAGCTTTCTTT | CAWSQGTEAFF
. | TRBJ2-7 | . | TRBV6-1 | TGTGGACTGGCCTCCCACCTTTCCTACGAGCAGTACTTC | CGLASHLSYEQYF
. | TRBJ1-1 | . | TRBV2 | TGTGCCAGCAGTGACGGTACTAACCCTGAAGCTTTCTTT | CASSDGTNPEAFF
. | TRBJ1-5 | . | TRBV28 | TGTGCCAGCAGAGGCGGGAAAAATCAGCCCCAGCATTTT | CASRGGKNQPQHF
. | TRBJ2-1 | . | TRBV15 | TGTGCCACCAGCGTCCGGGATTCAACCAATGAGCAGTTCTTC | CATSVRDSTNEQFF
once | TRBJ1-4 | TRBD1 | TRBV30 | TGTGCCTGGAGTGTAATGACAGGGACTAATGAAAAACTGTTTTTT | CAWSVMTGTNEKLFF
few | TRBJ2-5 | . | TRBV19 | TGTGCCAGTAGTATCGGGGGACAAGAGACCCAGTACTTC | CASSIGGQETQYF
. | TRBJ2-5 | TRBD2 | TRBV28 | TGTGCCAGCAGTTCTACTAGCGGGGACCTCCAAGAGACCCAGTACTTC | CASSSTSGDLQETQYF
. | TRBJ2-2 | TRBD1 | TRBV5-1 | TGCGCCAGCAGCTATCAGCGACAGGGGGCCGGGGAGCTGTTTTTT | CASSYQRQGAGELFF
. | TRBJ2-6 | . | TRBV6-1 | TGTGCCAGCAGTGAAGATCCGAGGGGGTTCGGGGTGGGGGCCAACGTCCTGACTTTC | CASSEDPRGFGVGANVLTF
few | TRBJ2-5 | TRBD2 | TRBV7-9 | TGTTCCAGCAGCTTAGCTAGCGGGACAGAGACCCAGTACTTC | CSSSLASGTETQYF
. | TRBJ2-5 | . | TRBV2 | TGTGCCAGCAGTGAAGCCCGGGTTTTAAAGCAGTACTTC | CASSEARVLKQYF
. | TRBJ1-2 | . | TRBV29-1 | TGCAGCGTTGAAGATCAGGACGGGGGCTATGGCTACACCTTC | CSVEDQDGGYGYTF
once | TRBJ2-7 | TRBD2 | TRBV7-2 | TGTGCCAGCACCGCGGAGCTAGCGGGGGGGCCACGGTACGAGCAGTACTTC | CASTAELAGGPRYEQYF
few | TRBJ2-7 | TRBD2 | TRBV30 | TGTGCCTGGAGTGTAGCGGGGGGCTACGAGCAGTACTTC | CAWSVAGGYEQYF
. | TRBJ1-5 | TRBD1 | TRBV7-9 | TGTGCCAGCAGCGCAACTGGACAGGGCCAATTGGGGCCCCAGCATTTT | CASSATGQGQLGPQHF
. | TRBJ1-5 | . | TRBV11-2 | TGTGCCAGCAGCTCAGGAGGCGACAGCAATCAGCCCCAGCATTTT | CASSSGGDSNQPQHF